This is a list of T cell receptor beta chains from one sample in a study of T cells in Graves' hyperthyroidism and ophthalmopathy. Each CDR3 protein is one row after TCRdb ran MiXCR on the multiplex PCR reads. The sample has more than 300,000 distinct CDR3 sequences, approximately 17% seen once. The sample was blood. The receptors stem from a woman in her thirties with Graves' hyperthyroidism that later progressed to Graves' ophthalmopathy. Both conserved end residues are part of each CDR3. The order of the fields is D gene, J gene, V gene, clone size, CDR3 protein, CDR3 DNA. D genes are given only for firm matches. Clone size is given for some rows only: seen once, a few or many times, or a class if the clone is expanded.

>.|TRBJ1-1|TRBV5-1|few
CASSSRDGNWDTEAFF
TGCGCCAGCAGCTCCCGGGATGGGAATTGGGACACTGAAGCTTTCTTT
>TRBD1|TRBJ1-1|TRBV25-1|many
CASSPWRDRGEAFF
TGTGCCAGCAGTCCCTGGAGGGACAGGGGTGAAGCTTTCTTT
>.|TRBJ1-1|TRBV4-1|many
CASSQGYGLEGRAFF
TGCGCCAGCAGCCAAGGTTACGGGCTGGAGGGTCGAGCTTTCTTT
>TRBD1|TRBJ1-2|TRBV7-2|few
CASSLAGQGASNYGYTF
TGTGCCAGCAGCTTAGCGGGACAGGGGGCGAGTAACTATGGCTACACCTTC
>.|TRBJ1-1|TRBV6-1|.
CASRQGPVPGAFF
TGTGCCAGCAGGCAGGGGCCCGTTCCGGGGGCTTTCTTT
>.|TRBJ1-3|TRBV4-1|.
CASSSSFGASGNTIYF
TGCGCCAGCAGCTCCAGCTTCGGGGCCTCTGGAAACACCATATATTTT
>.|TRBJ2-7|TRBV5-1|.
CASSLGQEAGKQYF
TGCGCCAGCAGCTTGGGTCAGGAGGCCGGGAAGCAGTACTTC
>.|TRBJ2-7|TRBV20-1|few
CSARSLGYEQYF
TGCAGTGCTAGATCACTCGGTTACGAGCAGTACTTC
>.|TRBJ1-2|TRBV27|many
CASSFVVTGANYGYTF
TGTGCCAGCAGTTTTGTTGTGACGGGAGCTAACTATGGCTACACCTTC
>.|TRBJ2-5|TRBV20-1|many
CSATFGGAAQETQYF
TGCAGTGCTACATTTGGGGGGGCGGCCCAAGAGACCCAGTACTTC
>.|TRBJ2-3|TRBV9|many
CASSDLSTDTQYF
TGTGCCAGCAGCGACCTGAGCACAGATACGCAGTATTTT
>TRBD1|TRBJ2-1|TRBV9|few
CASSVARDRGGGNEQFF
TGTGCCAGCAGCGTAGCACGGGACAGGGGAGGTGGTAATGAGCAGTTCTTC
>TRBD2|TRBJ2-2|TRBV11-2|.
CASSLRLAGRPNTGELFF
TGTGCCAGCAGCTTAAGACTAGCGGGGCGACCGAACACCGGGGAGCTGTTTTTT
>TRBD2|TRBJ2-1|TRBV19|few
CASSRSGGITYNEQFF
TGTGCCAGTAGTCGATCGGGGGGGATCACCTACAATGAGCAGTTCTTC
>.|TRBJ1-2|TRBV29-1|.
CSVLLWGRAEANYGYTF
TGCAGCGTTCTCCTGTGGGGCAGGGCAGAGGCTAACTATGGCTACACCTTC
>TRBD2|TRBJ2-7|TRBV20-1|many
CSARDLIATTGGLYEQYF
TGCAGTGCTAGAGACCTAATCGCTACGACGGGAGGATTGTACGAGCAGTACTTC
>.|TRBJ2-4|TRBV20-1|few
CSASVFPKNIQYF
TGCAGTGCTAGTGTGTTTCCCAAAAACATTCAGTACTTC
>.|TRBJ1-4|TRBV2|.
CASSDREKLFF
TGTGCCAGCAGCGACCGAGAAAAACTGTTTTTT
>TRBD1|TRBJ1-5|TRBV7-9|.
CASSSGTGGGQPQHF
TGTGCCAGCAGCTCCGGGACAGGGGGTGGACAGCCCCAGCATTTT
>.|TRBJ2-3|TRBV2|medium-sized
CASSEVGGTDTQYF
TGTGCCAGCAGTGAAGTGGGGGGCACAGATACGCAGTATTTT
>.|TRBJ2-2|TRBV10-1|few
CASSSVTPNTGELFF
TGCGCCAGTTCATCTGTGACTCCGAACACCGGGGAGCTGTTTTTT
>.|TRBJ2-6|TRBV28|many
CASKFRGTGANVLTF
TGTGCCAGCAAGTTCCGGGGGACTGGGGCCAACGTCCTGACTTTC
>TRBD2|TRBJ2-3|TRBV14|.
CASSGSGGPGSTQYF
TGTGCCAGCAGCGGTAGCGGGGGGCCGGGGTCTACGCAGTATTTT
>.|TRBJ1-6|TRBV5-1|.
CASSLYGGFESPLHF
TGCGCCAGCAGCTTGTATGGGGGGTTTGAATCACCCCTCCACTTT
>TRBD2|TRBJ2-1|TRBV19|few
CASSALAGESRNEQFF
TGTGCCAGTAGTGCACTAGCGGGAGAATCTAGAAATGAGCAGTTCTTC
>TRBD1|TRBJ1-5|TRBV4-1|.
CASSQVSQGDQPQHF
TGCGCCAGCAGCCAGGTCTCACAGGGGGATCAGCCCCAGCATTTT
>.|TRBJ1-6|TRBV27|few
CASSLSSNSPLHF
TGTGCCAGCAGTTTAAGTAGTAATTCACCCCTCCACTTT
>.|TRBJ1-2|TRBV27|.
CASSLNPGLYGYTF
TGTGCCAGCAGTTTAAACCCCGGCCTCTATGGCTACACCTTC
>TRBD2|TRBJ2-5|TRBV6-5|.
CASSYSRREGQETQYF
TGTGCCAGCAGTTACTCGAGGCGGGAGGGGCAGGAGACCCAGTACTTC
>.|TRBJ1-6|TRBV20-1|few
CSARDWGTLHF
TGCAGTGCTAGAGACTGGGGAACCCTCCACTTT
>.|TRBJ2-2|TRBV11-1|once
CASSLASTNTGELFF
TGTGCCAGCAGCTTAGCTTCCACGAACACCGGGGAGCTGTTTTTT
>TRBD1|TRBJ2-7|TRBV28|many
CASSSTGEEQYF
TGTGCCAGCAGTTCCACAGGGGAGGAGCAGTACTTC